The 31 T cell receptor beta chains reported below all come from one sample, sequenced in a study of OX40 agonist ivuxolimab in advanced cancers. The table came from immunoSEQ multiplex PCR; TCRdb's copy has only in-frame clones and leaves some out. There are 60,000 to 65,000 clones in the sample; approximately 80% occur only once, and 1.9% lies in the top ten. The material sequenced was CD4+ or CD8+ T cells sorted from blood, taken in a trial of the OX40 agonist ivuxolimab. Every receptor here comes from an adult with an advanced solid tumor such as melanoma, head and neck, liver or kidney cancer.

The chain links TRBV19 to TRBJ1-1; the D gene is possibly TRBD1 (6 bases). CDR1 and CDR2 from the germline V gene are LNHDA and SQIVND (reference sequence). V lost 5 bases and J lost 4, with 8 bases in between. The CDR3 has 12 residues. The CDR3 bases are TGTGCCAGTAGTGAAGGGGGCACTGAAGCTTTCTTT. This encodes CASSEGGTEAFF.

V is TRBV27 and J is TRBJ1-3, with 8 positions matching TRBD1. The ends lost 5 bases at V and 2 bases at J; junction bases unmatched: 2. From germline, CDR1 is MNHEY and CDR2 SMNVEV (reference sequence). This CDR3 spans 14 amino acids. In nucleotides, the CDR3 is TGTGCCAGCAGTCCACAGGGGGCTGGAAACACCATATATTTT. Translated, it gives CASSPQGAGNTIYF.

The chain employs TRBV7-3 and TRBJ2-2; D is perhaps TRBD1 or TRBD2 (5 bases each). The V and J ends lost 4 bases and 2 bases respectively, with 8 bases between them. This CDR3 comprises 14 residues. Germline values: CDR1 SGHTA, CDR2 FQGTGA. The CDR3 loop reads CASSSGPNTGELFF. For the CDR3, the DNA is TGTGCCAGCAGCTCGGGACCAAACACCGGGGAGCTGTTTTTT.

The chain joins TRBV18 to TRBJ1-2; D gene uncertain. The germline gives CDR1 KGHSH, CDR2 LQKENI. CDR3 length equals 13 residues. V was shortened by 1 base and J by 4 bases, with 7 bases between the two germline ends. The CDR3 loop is CASSPQRPYGYTF. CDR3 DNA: TGTGCCAGCTCACCACAAAGACCCTATGGCTACACCTTC.

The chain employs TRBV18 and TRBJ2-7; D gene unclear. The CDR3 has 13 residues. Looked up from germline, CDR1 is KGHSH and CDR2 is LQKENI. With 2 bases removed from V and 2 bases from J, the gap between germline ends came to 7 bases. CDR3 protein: CASSPNGPYEQYF. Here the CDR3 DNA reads TGTGCCAGCTCACCAAACGGACCCTACGAGCAGTACTTC.

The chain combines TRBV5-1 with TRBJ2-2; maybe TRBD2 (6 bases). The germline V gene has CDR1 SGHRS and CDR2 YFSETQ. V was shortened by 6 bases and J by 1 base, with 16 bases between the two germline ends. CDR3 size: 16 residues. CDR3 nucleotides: TGCGCCAGCAAAGTAACCGGGACTGGGAACACCGGGGAGCTGTTTTTT. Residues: CASKVTGTGNTGELFF.

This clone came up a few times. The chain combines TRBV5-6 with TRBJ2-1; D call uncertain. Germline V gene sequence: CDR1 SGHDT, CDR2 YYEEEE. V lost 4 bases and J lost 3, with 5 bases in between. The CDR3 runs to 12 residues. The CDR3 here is CASSAHYNEQFF. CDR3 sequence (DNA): TGTGCCAGCAGCGCCCACTACAATGAGCAGTTCTTC.

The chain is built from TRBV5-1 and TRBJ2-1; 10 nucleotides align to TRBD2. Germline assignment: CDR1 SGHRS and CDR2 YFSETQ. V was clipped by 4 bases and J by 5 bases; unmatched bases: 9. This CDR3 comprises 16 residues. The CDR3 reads CASSQWTSGVDNEQFF. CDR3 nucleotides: TGCGCCAGCAGCCAATGGACTAGCGGAGTTGACAATGAGCAGTTCTTC. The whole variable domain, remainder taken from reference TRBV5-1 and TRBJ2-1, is KAGVTQTPRYLIKTRGQQVTLSCSPISGHRSVSWYQQTPGQGLQFLFEYFSETQRNKGNFPGRFSGRQFSNSRSEMNVSTLELGDSALYLCASSQWTSGVDNEQFFGPGTRLTVL.

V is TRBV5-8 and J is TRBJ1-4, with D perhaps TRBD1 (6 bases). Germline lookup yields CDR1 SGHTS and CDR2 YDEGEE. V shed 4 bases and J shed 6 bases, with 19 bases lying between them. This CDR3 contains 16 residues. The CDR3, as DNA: TGTGCCAGCAGCCGGGAGGGTTACAGGGTCGATGAAAAACTGTTTTTT. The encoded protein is CASSREGYRVDEKLFF.

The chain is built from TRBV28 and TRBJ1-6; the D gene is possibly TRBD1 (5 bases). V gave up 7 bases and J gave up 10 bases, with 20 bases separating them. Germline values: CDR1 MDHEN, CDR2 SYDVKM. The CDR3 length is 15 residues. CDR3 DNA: TGTGCCAGCACCATGGGGCACAGTTCACCCTCACCCCTCCACTTT. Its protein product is CASTMGHSSPSPLHF.

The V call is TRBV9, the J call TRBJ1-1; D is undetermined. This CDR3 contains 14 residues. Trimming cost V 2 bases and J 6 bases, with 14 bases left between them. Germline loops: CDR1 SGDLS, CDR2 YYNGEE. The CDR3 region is CASSVYYADAEAFF. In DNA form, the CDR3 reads TGTGCCAGCAGCGTGTACTATGCGGACGCTGAAGCTTTCTTT.

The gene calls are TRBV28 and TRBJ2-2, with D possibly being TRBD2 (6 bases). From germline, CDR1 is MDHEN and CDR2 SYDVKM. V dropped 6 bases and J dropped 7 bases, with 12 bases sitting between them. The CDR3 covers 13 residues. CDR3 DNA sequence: TGTGCCAGCAGACGACTAGTAAACGGGGAGCTGTTTTTT. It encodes CASRRLVNGELFF.

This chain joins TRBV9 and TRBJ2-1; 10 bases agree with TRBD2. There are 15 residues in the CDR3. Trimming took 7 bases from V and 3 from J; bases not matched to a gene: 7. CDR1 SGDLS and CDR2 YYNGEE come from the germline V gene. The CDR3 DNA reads TGTGCCAGCGAGGGAGCGGGAGGGGGCTACAATGAGCAGTTCTTC. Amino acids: CASEGAGGGYNEQFF.

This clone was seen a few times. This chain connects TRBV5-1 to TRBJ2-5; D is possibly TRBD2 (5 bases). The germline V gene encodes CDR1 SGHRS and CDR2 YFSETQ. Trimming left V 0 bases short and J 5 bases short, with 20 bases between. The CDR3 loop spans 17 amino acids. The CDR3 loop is CASSLAAGGGPGETQYF. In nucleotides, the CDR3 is TGCGCCAGCAGCTTGGCAGCAGGCGGAGGCCCGGGGGAGACCCAGTACTTC.

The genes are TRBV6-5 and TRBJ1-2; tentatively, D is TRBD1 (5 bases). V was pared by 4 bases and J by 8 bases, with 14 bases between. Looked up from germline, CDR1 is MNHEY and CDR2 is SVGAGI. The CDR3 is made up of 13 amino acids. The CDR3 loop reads CASSLSGRQGYTF. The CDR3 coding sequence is TGTGCCAGCAGTTTAAGCGGCCGACAGGGCTACACCTTC.

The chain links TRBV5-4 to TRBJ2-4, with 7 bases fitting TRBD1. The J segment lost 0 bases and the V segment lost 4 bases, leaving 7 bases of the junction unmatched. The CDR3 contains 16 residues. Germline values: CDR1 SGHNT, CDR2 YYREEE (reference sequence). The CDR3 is CASSPGQRLAKNIQYF. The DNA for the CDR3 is TGTGCCAGCAGCCCGGGACAGAGGCTAGCCAAAAACATTCAGTACTTC.

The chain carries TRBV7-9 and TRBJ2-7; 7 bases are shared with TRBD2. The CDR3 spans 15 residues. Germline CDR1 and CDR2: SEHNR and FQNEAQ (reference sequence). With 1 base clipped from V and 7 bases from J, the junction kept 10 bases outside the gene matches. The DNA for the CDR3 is TGTGCCAGCAGCTTAGTTGGAGGGGAGGGGAAGGAGCAGTACTTC. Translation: CASSLVGGEGKEQYF.

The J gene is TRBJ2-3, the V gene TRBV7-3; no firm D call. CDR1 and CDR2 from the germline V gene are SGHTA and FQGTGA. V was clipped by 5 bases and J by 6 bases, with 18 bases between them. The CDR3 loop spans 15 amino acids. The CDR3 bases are TGTGCCAGCAGCCCCCGAGGCGCCTCATCCGATACGCAGTATTTT. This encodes CASSPRGASSDTQYF.

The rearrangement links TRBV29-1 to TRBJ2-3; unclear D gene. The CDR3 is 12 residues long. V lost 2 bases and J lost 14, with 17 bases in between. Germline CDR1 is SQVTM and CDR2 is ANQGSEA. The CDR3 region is CSVEPSGPGLYF. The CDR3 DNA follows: TGCAGCGTTGAACCCAGTGGGCCAGGTTTGTATTTT.

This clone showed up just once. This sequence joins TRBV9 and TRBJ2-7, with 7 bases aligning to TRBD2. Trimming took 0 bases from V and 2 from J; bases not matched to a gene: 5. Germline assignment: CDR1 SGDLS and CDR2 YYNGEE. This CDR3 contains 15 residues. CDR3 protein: CASSVGAGDAYEQYF. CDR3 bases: TGTGCCAGCAGCGTAGGCGCGGGAGATGCCTACGAGCAGTACTTC.

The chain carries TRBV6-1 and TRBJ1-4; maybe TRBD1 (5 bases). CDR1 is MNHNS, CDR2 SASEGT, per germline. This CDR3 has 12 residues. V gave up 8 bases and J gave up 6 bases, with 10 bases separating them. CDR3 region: CASQLGDEKLFF. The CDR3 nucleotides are TGTGCCAGCCAGCTGGGGGATGAAAAACTGTTTTTT.

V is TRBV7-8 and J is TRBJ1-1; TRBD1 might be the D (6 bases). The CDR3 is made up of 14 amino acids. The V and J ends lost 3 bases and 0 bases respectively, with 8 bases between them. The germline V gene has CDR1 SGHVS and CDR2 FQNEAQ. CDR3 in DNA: TGTGCCAGCAGCTTCGGACAGATGAACACTGAAGCTTTCTTT. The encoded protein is CASSFGQMNTEAFF. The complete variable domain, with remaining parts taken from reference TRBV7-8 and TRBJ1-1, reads GAGVSQSPRYKVAKRGQDVALRCDPISGHVSLFWYQQALGQGPEFLTYFQNEAQLDKSGLPSDRFFAERPEGSVSTLKIQRTQQEDSAVYLCASSFGQMNTEAFFGQGTRLTVV.

CDR3 coding DNA: TGTGCCAGCAGCGCCCTTCTCCTGAACACTGAAGCTTTCTTT. This sequence encodes CASSALLLNTEAFF. The chain joins TRBV5-6 to TRBJ1-1; D not resolved. V dropped 4 bases and J dropped 0 bases, with 10 bases sitting between them. The CDR3 length is 14 residues. Looked up from germline, CDR1 is SGHDT and CDR2 is YYEEEE.

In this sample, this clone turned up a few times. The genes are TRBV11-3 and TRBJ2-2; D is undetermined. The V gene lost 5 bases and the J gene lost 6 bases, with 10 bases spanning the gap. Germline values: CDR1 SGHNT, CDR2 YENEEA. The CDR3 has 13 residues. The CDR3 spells CASSLLGPGELFF. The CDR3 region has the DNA TGTGCCAGCAGCCTCTTAGGGCCCGGGGAGCTGTTTTTT.

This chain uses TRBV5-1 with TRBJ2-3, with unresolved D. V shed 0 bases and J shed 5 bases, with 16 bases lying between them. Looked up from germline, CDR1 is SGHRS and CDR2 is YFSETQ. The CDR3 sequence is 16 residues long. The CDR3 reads CASSLALSKSGDTQYF. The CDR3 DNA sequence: TGCGCCAGCAGCTTGGCTCTTTCTAAATCCGGAGATACGCAGTATTTT.

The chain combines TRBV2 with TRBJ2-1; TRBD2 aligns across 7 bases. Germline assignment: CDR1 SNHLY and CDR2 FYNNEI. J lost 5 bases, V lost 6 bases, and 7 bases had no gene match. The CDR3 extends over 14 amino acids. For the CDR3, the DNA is TGTGCCAGCAGAAGGGCACGGGAGGACAATGAGCAGTTCTTC. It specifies CASRRAREDNEQFF.

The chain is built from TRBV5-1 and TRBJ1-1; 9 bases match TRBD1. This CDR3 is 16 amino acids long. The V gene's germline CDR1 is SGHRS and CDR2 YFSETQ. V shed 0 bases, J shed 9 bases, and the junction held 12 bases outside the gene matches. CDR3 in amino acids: CASSLATGTGSGKAFF. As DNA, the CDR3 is TGCGCCAGCAGCTTGGCTACCGGGACAGGGAGTGGGAAAGCTTTCTTT. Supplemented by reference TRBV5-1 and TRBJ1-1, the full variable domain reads KAGVTQTPRYLIKTRGQQVTLSCSPISGHRSVSWYQQTPGQGLQFLFEYFSETQRNKGNFPGRFSGRQFSNSRSEMNVSTLELGDSALYLCASSLATGTGSGKAFFGQGTRLTVV.

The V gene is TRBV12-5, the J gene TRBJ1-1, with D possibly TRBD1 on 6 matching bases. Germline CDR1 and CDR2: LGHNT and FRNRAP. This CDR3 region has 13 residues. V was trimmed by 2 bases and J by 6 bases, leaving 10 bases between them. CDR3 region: CASGLRQGSEAFF. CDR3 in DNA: TGTGCTAGTGGTTTGAGGCAGGGGTCTGAAGCTTTCTTT.

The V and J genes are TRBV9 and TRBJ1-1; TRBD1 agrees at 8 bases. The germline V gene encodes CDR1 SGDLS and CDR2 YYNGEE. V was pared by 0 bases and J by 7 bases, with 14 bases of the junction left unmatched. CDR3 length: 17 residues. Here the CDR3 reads CASSVGFLGRGLSEAFF. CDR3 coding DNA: TGTGCCAGCAGCGTAGGTTTTTTGGGCAGGGGGCTGAGTGAAGCTTTCTTT.

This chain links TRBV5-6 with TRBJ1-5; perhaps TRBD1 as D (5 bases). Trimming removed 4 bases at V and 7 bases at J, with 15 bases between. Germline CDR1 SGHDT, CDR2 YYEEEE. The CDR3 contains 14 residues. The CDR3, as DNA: TGTGCCAGCAGCGTGGGGACCTGGGCACAGCCCCAGCATTTT. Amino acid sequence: CASSVGTWAQPQHF. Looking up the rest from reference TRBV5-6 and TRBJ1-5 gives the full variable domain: DAGVTQSPTHLIKTRGQQVTLRCSPKSGHDTVSWYQQALGQGPQFIFQYYEEEERQRGNFPDRFSGHQFPNYSSELNVNALLLGDSALYLCASSVGTWAQPQHFGDGTRLSIL.

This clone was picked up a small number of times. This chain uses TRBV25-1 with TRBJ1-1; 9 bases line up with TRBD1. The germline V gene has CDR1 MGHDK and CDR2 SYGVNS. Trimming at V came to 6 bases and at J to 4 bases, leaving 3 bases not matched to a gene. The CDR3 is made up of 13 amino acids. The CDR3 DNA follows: TGTGCCAGCAGGGGGACAGGGCCCACTGAAGCTTTCTTT. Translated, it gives CASRGTGPTEAFF.